The entry below describes one T cell receptor beta chain. No antigen is known for it. Though nominally healthy at sampling, donors likely had unrecorded immune exposures. V gave up 2 bases and J gave up 1 base, with 14 bases separating them. This CDR3 has 16 residues. CDR1 SGHVS and CDR2 FQNEAQ come from the germline V gene. Primers: 60 Vbeta forward and 13 Jbeta reverse. Authors' data handling: There were about 80 million unique TCR beta chains by a later count, and some 11 million of them were shared. Sequenced by immunoSEQ multiplex PCR; TCRdb stores in-frame clones only, minus some. V, J and clone size are those of that table, while D and trimming were read from the DNA. The sample yields approximately 210,000 clones, about 79% seen once. This specimen comes from a study of cytomegalovirus exposure and HLA in healthy donors. Study outcomes and limitations: Associated with cytomegalovirus, according to the listing, were fewer than 200 TCR beta chains.

This clonotype was obtained from a male donor in good health and CMV-seronegative. Sequenced material: PBMCs. The genes are TRBV7-8 and TRBJ1-2; a possible D gene is TRBD1 (6 bases). The DNA of the CDR3 is TGTGCCAGCAGCTTATTCGGACAGTGGGATAACTATGGCTACACCTTC. Protein product: CASSLFGQWDNYGYTF.